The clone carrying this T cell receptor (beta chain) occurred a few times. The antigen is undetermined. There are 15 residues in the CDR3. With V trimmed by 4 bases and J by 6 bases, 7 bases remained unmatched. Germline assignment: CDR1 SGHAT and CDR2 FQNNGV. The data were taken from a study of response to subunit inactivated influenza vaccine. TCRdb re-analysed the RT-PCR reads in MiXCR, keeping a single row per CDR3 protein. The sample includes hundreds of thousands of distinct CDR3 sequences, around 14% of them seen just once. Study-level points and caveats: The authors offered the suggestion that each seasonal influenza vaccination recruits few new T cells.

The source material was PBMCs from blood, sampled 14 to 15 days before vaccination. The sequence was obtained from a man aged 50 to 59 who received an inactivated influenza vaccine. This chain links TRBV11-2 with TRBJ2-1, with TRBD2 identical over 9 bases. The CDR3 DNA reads TGTGCCAGCAGCTCTCAAGCGGGAGGAGGCAATGAGCAGTTCTTC. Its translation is CASSSQAGGGNEQFF.